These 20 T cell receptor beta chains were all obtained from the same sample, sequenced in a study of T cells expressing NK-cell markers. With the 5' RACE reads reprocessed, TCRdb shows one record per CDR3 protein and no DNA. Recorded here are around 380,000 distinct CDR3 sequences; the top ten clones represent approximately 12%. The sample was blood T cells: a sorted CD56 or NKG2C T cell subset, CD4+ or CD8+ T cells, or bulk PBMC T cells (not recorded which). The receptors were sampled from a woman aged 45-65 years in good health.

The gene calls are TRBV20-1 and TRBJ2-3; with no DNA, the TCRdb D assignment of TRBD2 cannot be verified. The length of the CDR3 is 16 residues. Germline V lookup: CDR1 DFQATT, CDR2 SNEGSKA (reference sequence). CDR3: CSARAQLAGAADTQYF.

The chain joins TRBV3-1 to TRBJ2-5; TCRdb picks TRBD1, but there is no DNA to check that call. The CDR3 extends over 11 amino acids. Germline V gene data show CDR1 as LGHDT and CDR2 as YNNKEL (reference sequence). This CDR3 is CASGSRMTQYF.

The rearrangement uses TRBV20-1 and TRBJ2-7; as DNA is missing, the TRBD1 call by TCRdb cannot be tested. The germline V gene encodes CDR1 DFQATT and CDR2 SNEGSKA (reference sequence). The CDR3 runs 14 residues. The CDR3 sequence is CSAVRQGIIYEQYF.

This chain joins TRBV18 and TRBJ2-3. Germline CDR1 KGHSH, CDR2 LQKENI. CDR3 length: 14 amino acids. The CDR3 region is CASSRGYDTDTQYF.

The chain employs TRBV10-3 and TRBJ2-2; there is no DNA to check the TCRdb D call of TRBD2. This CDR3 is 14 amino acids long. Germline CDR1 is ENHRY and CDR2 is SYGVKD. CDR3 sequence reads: CAISLGLPTGELFF.

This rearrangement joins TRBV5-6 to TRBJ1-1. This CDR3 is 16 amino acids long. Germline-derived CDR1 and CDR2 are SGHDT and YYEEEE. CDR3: CASSLDVGISNTEAFF.

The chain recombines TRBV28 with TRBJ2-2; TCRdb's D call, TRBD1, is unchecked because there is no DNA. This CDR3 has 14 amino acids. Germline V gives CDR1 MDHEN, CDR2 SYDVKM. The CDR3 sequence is CACQGARDTGELFF.

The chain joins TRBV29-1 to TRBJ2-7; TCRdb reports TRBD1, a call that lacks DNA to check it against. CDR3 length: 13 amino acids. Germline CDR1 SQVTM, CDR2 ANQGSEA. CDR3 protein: CSVEGTTGYEQYF.

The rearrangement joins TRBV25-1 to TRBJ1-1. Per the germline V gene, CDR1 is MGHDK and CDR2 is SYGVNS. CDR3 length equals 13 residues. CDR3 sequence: CASSDIGVGEAFF.

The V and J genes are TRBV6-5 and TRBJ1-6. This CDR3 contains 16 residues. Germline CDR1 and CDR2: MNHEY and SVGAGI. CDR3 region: CASSSGGLYYNSPLHF.

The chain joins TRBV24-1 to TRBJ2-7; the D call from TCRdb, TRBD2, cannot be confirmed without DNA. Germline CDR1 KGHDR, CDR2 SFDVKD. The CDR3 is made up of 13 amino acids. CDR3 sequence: CATSEGAMGEQYF.

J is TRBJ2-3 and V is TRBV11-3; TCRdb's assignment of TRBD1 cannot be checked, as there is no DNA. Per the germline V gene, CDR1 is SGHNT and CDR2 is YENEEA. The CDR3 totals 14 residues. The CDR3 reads CASTTTGDADTQYF.

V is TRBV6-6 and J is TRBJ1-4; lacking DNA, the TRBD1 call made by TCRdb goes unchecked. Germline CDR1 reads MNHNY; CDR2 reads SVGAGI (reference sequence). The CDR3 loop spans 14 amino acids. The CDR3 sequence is CASRMTGKNEKLFF.

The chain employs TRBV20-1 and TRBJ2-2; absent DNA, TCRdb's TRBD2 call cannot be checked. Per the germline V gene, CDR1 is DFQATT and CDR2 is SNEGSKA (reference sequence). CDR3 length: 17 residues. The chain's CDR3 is CSARDWGGSRRGGELFF.

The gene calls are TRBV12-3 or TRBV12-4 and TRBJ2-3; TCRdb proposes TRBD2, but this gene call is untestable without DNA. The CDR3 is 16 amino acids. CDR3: CASSFLREDLTDTQYF.

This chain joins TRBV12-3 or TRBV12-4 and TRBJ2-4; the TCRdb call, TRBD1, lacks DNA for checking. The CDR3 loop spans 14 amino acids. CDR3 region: CASSLGQGADIQYF.

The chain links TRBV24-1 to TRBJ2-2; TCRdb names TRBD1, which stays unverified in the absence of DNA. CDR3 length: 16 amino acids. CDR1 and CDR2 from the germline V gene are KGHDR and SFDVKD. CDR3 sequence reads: CATSAPGQTMSGELFF.

CDR3 protein: CASTGTAKGYGYTF. The rearrangement joins TRBV10-2 to TRBJ1-2. CDR1 is WSHSY, CDR2 SAAADI, per germline. The CDR3 is 14 amino acids.

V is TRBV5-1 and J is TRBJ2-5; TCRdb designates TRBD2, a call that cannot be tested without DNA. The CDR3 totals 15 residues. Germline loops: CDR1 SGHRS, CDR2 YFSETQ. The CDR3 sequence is CASSLSGGRAETQYF.

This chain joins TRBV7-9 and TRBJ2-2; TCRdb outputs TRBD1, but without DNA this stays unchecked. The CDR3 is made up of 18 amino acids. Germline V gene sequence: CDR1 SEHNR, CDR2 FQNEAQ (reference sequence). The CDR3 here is CASSLRGQGAAGTGELFF.